The clone carrying this T cell receptor (beta chain) was seen only a few times. Its cognate antigen is unknown. This CDR3 spans 14 amino acids. V shed 4 bases and J shed 0 bases, with 10 bases lying between them. CDR1 is GTSNPN, CDR2 SVGIG, per germline (reference sequence). This specimen comes from a study of blood T cells in healthy people across ages. Study-wide results and caveats: With age, beta diversity per million T cells declined roughly linearly, significantly by around 43.

A J-beta primer mix and a sample-barcoded 5' primer were used in a second PCR of about 6 to 12 cycles. TCRdb re-called the 5' RACE reads through MiXCR, storing one row per CDR3 protein. The sample lists hundreds of thousands of distinct CDR3 sequences; around half were seen once. This TCR came from an elderly man in good health. The chain has TRBV30 and TRBJ2-4; D not certain. Source material: blood. The CDR3 sequence is CAWNLMGAKNIQYF. CDR3 nucleotide sequence: TGTGCCTGGAACCTGATGGGAGCCAAAAACATTCAGTACTTC.